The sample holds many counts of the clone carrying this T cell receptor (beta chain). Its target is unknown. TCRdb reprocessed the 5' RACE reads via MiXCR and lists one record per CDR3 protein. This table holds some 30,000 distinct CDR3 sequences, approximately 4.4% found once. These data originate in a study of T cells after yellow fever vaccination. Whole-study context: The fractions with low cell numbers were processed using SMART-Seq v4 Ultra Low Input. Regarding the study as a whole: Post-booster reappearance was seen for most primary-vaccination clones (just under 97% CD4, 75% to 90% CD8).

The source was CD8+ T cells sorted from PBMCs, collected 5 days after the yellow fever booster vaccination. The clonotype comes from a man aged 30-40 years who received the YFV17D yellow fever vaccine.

The CDR3 DNA follows: TGTGCCAGCAGCTATGGACTAGCGGGAGGTCACGAGCAGTACTTC. Its translation: CASSYGLAGGHEQYF. J is TRBJ2-7 and V is TRBV7-6, with 14 bases that match TRBD2. J was trimmed by 5 bases and V by 4 bases; bases with no gene match: 4. The CDR3 sequence is 15 residues long. Germline CDR1 and CDR2: SGHVS and FNYEAQ.